This T cell receptor (beta chain) is from a study of Ad26.COV2.S vaccination and SARS-CoV-2 variants. The germline V and J ends were trimmed by 3 bases and 2 bases, with 15 bases remaining between them. The germline V gene has CDR1 LNHDA and CDR2 SQIVND (reference sequence). The CDR3 consists of 16 residues. TCRdb's table, derived via immunoSEQ multiplex PCR, lists solely in-frame clones and lacks some. The profile shows over 400,000 clones, approximately 92% of them singletons. Treatment indicated: around 19 received Ad26.COV2.S at low or high dose, single or two shots; several received placebo; per-sample allocation not given. Samples came from day 63 after the first vaccine or placebo injection. An 18-55-year-old adult in Boston served as donor.

This clonotype originated in a person between 18 and 65 years old who received the Ad26.COV2.S COVID-19 vaccine or a placebo. This chain links TRBV19 with TRBJ2-3; D is perhaps TRBD1 or TRBD2 (5 bases each). This specimen consisted of peripheral blood, obtained in a trial of Ad26.COV2.S vaccine versus placebo. Written as DNA, the CDR3 is TGTGCCAGTAGTATGTCGAGGGGTCCTCCCACAGATACGCAGTATTTT. Its translation is CASSMSRGPPTDTQYF.